A single sample gave rise to the 23 T cell receptor beta chains below, sequenced in a study of immune evolution from preneoplasia to lung adenocarcinoma. Libraries were prepared by immunoSEQ multiplex PCR; TCRdb keeps only in-frame clonotypes and omits some of them. The sample has 7,700 or so clones; about 84% are singletons. Specimen: FFPE adjacent normal lung tissue. The receptors were sampled from a person aged 65-85 years with lung adenocarcinoma.

The V and J genes are TRBV29-1 and TRBJ2-5; TRBD2 might be the D (7 bases). CDR3 length equals 14 residues. Trimming cost V 5 bases and J 5 bases, with 18 bases left between them. Germline CDR1 reads SQVTM; CDR2 reads ANQGSEA. The CDR3 DNA sequence: TGCAGCGTTCGGAAGGGGGGAGGGTTTGAGACCCAGTACTTC. It is translated as CSVRKGGGFETQYF. The variable domain in full, completed from reference TRBV29-1 and TRBJ2-5, reads SAVISQKPSRDICQRGTSLTIQCQVDSQVTMMFWYRQQPGQSLTLIATANQGSEATYESGFVIDKFPISRPNLTFSTLTVSNMSPEDSSIYLCSVRKGGGFETQYFGPGTRLLVL.

The chain links TRBV9 to TRBJ2-3; D remains ambiguous. The CDR3 consists of 14 residues. Germline V lookup: CDR1 SGDLS, CDR2 YYNGEE. V was trimmed by 4 bases and J by 0 bases, leaving 9 bases between them. DNA for the CDR3: TGTGCCAGCAGCTTCGGATTTAGCACAGATACGCAGTATTTT. Protein sequence: CASSFGFSTDTQYF.

The CDR3 loop reads CASSLISGDYNEQFF. In DNA, the CDR3 is TGTGCCAGCAGCTTAATTAGCGGGGATTACAATGAGCAGTTCTTC. The V call is TRBV7-9, the J call TRBJ2-1, with TRBD2 identical over 8 bases. Trimming took 2 bases from V and 4 from J; bases not matched to a gene: 4. Germline V gene sequence: CDR1 SEHNR, CDR2 FQNEAQ (reference sequence). The length of the CDR3 is 15 residues. The entire variable domain, with the rest obtained from reference TRBV7-9 and TRBJ2-1, is as follows: DTGVSQNPRHKITKRGQNVTFRCDPISEHNRLYWYRQTLGQGPEFLTYFQNEAQLEKSRLLSDRFSAERPKGSFSTLEIQRTEQGDSAMYLCASSLISGDYNEQFFGPGTRLTVL.

The V call is TRBV6-6, the J call TRBJ2-5; D unclear. The V end lost 5 bases, the J end lost 1 base, and 2 bases lay between the germline ends. The germline V gene has CDR1 MNHNY and CDR2 SVGAGI (reference sequence). This CDR3 is built from 11 residues. The CDR3 coding sequence is TGTGCCAGCAGTCTCCAAGAGACCCAGTACTTC. It codes for CASSLQETQYF.

The genes are TRBV6-6 and TRBJ1-2; 7 bases fit TRBD1. This CDR3 is built from 16 residues. Trimming at V came to 4 bases and at J to 0 bases, leaving 8 bases not matched to a gene. Germline values: CDR1 MNHNY, CDR2 SVGAGI (reference sequence). The CDR3 DNA reads as TGTGCCAGCAGTTCCTTAACAGGGGTAGCTAACTATGGCTACACCTTC. This codes for CASSSLTGVANYGYTF.

V usage is TRBV27 and J usage is TRBJ1-5; possibly TRBD1 for D (5 bases). There are 15 residues in the CDR3. The germline V gene has CDR1 MNHEY and CDR2 SMNVEV (reference sequence). Deletions cut 7 bases from V and 0 bases from J, with 13 bases between. CDR3 region: CASMAGPYSNQPQHF. CDR3 nucleotides: TGTGCCAGCATGGCAGGGCCCTATAGCAATCAGCCCCAGCATTTT.

CDR3 in amino acids: CASKRTGGEGETQYF. The CDR3 nucleotides are TGTGCCAGCAAGCGGACCGGGGGGGAGGGTGAGACCCAGTACTTC. The genes are TRBV9 and TRBJ2-5; TRBD2 matches at 8 bases. CDR1 is SGDLS and CDR2 is YYNGEE in the germline V gene. V shed 6 bases and J 5 bases; nucleotides not matched to a gene: 12. This CDR3 has 15 residues.

This chain links TRBV25-1 with TRBJ2-3; D gene ambiguous. This CDR3 is 11 amino acids long. In germline, CDR1 is MGHDK, CDR2 SYGVNS. V lost 6 bases to trimming and J lost 8 bases, with 9 bases between them. The CDR3 sequence is CASRTGLTQYF. CDR3 DNA sequence: TGTGCCAGCAGAACGGGCCTTACGCAGTATTTT.

J is TRBJ2-4 and V is TRBV7-8; perhaps TRBD1 as D (6 bases). CDR3 length equals 13 residues. V lost 2 bases, J lost 7 bases, and 9 bases lay in between. Germline assignment: CDR1 SGHVS and CDR2 FQNEAQ. The CDR3 DNA reads TGTGCCAGCAGCTTAAACCAGGGGAACATTCAGTACTTC. It codes for CASSLNQGNIQYF.

The V gene is TRBV4-1, the J gene TRBJ2-3, with 7 bases fitting TRBD1. The V segment lost 4 bases and the J segment 4 bases; nucleotides outside the gene matches: 5. The CDR3 contains 14 residues. Germline V gene sequence: CDR1 MGHRA, CDR2 YSYEKL. The DNA for the CDR3 is TGCGCCAGCAGCCCGGACAGGAGCCCAGATACGCAGTATTTT. Amino acids: CASSPDRSPDTQYF.

This sequence joins TRBV4-1 and TRBJ1-2; D unresolved. The CDR3 extends over 15 amino acids. Germline loops: CDR1 MGHRA, CDR2 YSYEKL. Trimming shortened V by 3 bases and J by 6 bases, and 17 bases separated the two germline ends. The CDR3 DNA follows: TGCGCCAGCAGCCATCCCCTCAGGCAAACGCATGGCTACACCTTC. It translates to CASSHPLRQTHGYTF.

The CDR3: CASSLTQGLGNSPLHF. In DNA, the CDR3 is TGCGCCAGCAGTTTGACGCAGGGACTCGGCAATTCACCCCTCCACTTT. The chain couples TRBV5-1 to TRBJ1-6, with D possibly being TRBD1 (5 bases). Trimming pared 5 bases from V and 7 bases from J, leaving 19 bases between. This CDR3 is 16 amino acids long. From germline, CDR1 is SGHRS and CDR2 YFSETQ.

The genes are TRBV27 and TRBJ1-6, with D possibly matching TRBD1 (6 bases). Trimming shortened V by 6 bases and J by 7 bases, and 22 bases separated the two germline ends. There are 17 residues in the CDR3. Germline assignment: CDR1 MNHEY and CDR2 SMNVEV (reference sequence). CDR3 region: CASRPRGHEWGNSPLHF. The CDR3 nucleotides read TGTGCCAGCAGACCAAGGGGACACGAATGGGGCAATTCACCCCTCCACTTT.

The chain joins TRBV6-5 to TRBJ2-3; TRBD1 matches at 7 bases. CDR1 is MNHEY, CDR2 SVGAGI, per germline. This CDR3 is built from 13 residues. J was trimmed by 5 bases and V by 6 bases; bases with no gene match: 5. CDR3 DNA: TGTGCCAGCAGAGACAGGGATAGAGATACGCAGTATTTT. Translation gives CASRDRDRDTQYF.

The V and J genes are TRBV25-1 and TRBJ2-3, with TRBD2 matching over 7 bases. CDR1 and CDR2 from the germline V gene are MGHDK and SYGVNS. V was clipped by 2 bases and J by 1 base; unmatched bases: 3. CDR3 length equals 15 residues. CDR3 nucleotide sequence: TGTGCCAGCAGTGAAATTGCGGGGGGCACAGATACGCAGTATTTT. This encodes CASSEIAGGTDTQYF.

V and J are TRBV10-2 and TRBJ1-1; D may be TRBD1 (5 bases). CDR1 is WSHSY, CDR2 SAAADI, per germline. CDR3 length: 12 amino acids. The ends were cut back, 6 bases at V and 4 bases at J, with 9 bases in the middle. The CDR3 spells CASRQGTTEAFF. The DNA for the CDR3 is TGCGCCAGCAGGCAGGGAACCACTGAAGCTTTCTTT.

This chain connects TRBV30 to TRBJ2-7, with no clear D. Germline loops: CDR1 GTSNPN, CDR2 SVGIG (reference sequence). V lost 0 bases and J 7 bases, leaving 16 bases between the germline ends. There are 14 residues in the CDR3. In DNA form, the CDR3 reads TGTGCCTGGAGTGTACAAGGCGGTTCCTTTGAGCAGTACTTC. Translating gives CAWSVQGGSFEQYF.

A single count supports this clone. CDR3 coding DNA: TGTGCCAGCAGTGAAATGGTTTTGGACCAAGAGACCCAGTACTTC. Translation: CASSEMVLDQETQYF. This chain links TRBV2 with TRBJ2-5; D not certain. There are 15 residues in the CDR3. Between the trimmed V and J ends, which lost 2 bases and 0 bases, there was a span of 10 bases. Looked up from germline, CDR1 is SNHLY and CDR2 is FYNNEI. The full variable domain, with the rest looked up from reference TRBV2 and TRBJ2-5, is EPEVTQTPSHQVTQMGQEVILRCVPISNHLYFYWYRQILGQKVEFLVSFYNNEISEKSEIFDDQFSVERPDGSNFTLKIRSTKLEDSAMYFCASSEMVLDQETQYFGPGTRLLVL.

DNA for the CDR3: TGCGCCAGCAGCCTCCGGGACAGATCCTACGAGCAGTACTTC. Its translation is CASSLRDRSYEQYF. The chain has TRBV5-1 and TRBJ2-7; 7 bases map to TRBD1. Unmatched junction bases numbered 5, after V lost 4 bases and J lost 1 base. CDR1 is SGHRS, CDR2 YFSETQ, per germline. The CDR3 is 14 amino acids.

CDR3 sequence reads: CASSLRLAGGSADTQYF. As DNA, the CDR3 is TGTGCCAGCAGCTTAAGGCTAGCGGGTGGGTCCGCAGATACGCAGTATTTT. This rearrangement joins TRBV7-8 to TRBJ2-3; TRBD2 matches at 8 bases. CDR1 SGHVS and CDR2 FQNEAQ come from the germline V gene. V gave up 2 bases and J gave up 4 bases; unmatched junction bases: 11. There are 17 residues in the CDR3.

The J gene is TRBJ2-7, the V gene TRBV5-5; D remains unclear. Germline V gene sequence: CDR1 SGHKS, CDR2 YYEKEE (reference sequence). V was pared by 0 bases and J by 1 base, with 11 bases between. This CDR3 is 15 amino acids long. CDR3 sequence reads: CASSLGPDPSYEQYF. DNA for the CDR3: TGTGCCAGCAGCTTGGGTCCAGACCCTTCCTACGAGCAGTACTTC.

This sequence joins TRBV14 and TRBJ1-1; 7 bases are a match to TRBD1. Germline V gene sequence: CDR1 SGHDN, CDR2 FVKESK. This CDR3 is built from 14 residues. V dropped 0 bases and J dropped 10; count of bases not matched to a gene: 8. CDR3 region: CASSQDSDRNRAFF. In DNA form, the CDR3 reads TGTGCCAGCAGCCAAGATTCGGACAGGAATCGAGCTTTCTTT.

J is TRBJ2-1 and V is TRBV7-8, with 7 bases aligning to TRBD1. J lost 3 bases, V lost 5 bases, and 13 bases had no gene match. CDR1 and CDR2 from the germline V gene are SGHVS and FQNEAQ. This CDR3 has 17 amino acids. The DNA for the CDR3 is TGTGCCAGCAGCCTAAGGGACCCCGGGACAGACTACAATGAGCAGTTCTTC. It encodes CASSLRDPGTDYNEQFF.